These 30 T cell receptor beta chains came from one sample sequenced in a study of PD-1 blockade in classical Hodgkin lymphoma. Each patient relapsed following autologous stem cell transplantation, and prior brentuximab vedotin exposure differed. Sequencing used immunoSEQ multiplex PCR; TCRdb keeps in-frame clones, though not all of them. The table records about 41,000 clones, more than 85% of them present only once. The source material was peripheral blood mononuclear cells (PBMCs), sampled before the second cycle of nivolumab. The receptors come from a human donor with classical Hodgkin lymphoma.

This sequence joins TRBV5-1 and TRBJ1-6; D call uncertain. Germline V gives CDR1 SGHRS, CDR2 YFSETQ. V lost 4 bases and J lost 7, with 18 bases in between. The CDR3 loop spans 16 amino acids. CDR3 region: CASSPRPPGLNSPLHF. CDR3 nucleotides: TGCGCCAGCAGCCCAAGGCCCCCGGGGTTAAATTCACCCCTCCACTTT.

The genes are TRBV28 and TRBJ1-5, with unresolved D. The germline V gene has CDR1 MDHEN and CDR2 SYDVKM. The V gene lost 5 bases and the J gene lost 3 bases, with 14 bases spanning the gap. The CDR3 has 15 amino acids. The DNA of the CDR3 is TGTGCCAGCAGTATACTCCAACAGTCCAATCAGCCCCAGCATTTT. It yields the protein CASSILQQSNQPQHF.

The rearrangement links TRBV6-4 to TRBJ1-1, with D possibly TRBD1 on 5 matching bases. Trimming took 6 bases from V and 2 from J, leaving 10 bases between them. The germline V gene encodes CDR1 MRHNA and CDR2 SNTAGT. The CDR3 length is 13 residues. The DNA for the CDR3 is TGTGCCAGCAGCTACAGGAGAAACACTGAAGCTTTCTTT. This sequence encodes CASSYRRNTEAFF.

This clone appeared once. The V and J genes are TRBV27 and TRBJ2-1; D perhaps matches TRBD2 (6 bases). V was clipped by 6 bases and J by 5 bases, with 17 bases between them. This CDR3 contains 15 residues. Germline V gene data show CDR1 as MNHEY and CDR2 as SMNVEV (reference sequence). This chain's CDR3 is CASSPEGRPNNEQFF. CDR3 nucleotides: TGTGCCAGCAGCCCGGAGGGACGTCCCAACAATGAGCAGTTCTTC.

The chain is built from TRBV6-5 and TRBJ2-7; TRBD1 might be the D (8 bases). Germline CDR1 and CDR2: MNHEY and SVGAGI. The ends were cut back, 5 bases at V and 5 bases at J, with 19 bases in the middle. CDR3 size: 15 residues. The CDR3: CASSTGGVGYDEQYF. For the CDR3, the DNA is TGTGCCAGCAGTACAGGGGGGGTTGGGTACGACGAGCAGTACTTC.

This clone has only one observation. The rearrangement links TRBV5-1 to TRBJ2-3, with a possible D match to TRBD1 (6 bases). The germline gives CDR1 SGHRS, CDR2 YFSETQ. This CDR3 contains 15 residues. Deletions cut 4 bases from V and 2 bases from J, with 14 bases between. CDR3 residues: CASSDPWGLTDTQYF. The CDR3 DNA is TGCGCCAGCAGCGACCCCTGGGGGCTCACAGATACGCAGTATTTT.

The rearrangement links TRBV7-2 to TRBJ1-5; D not certain. Trimming shortened V by 5 bases and J by 1 base, and 12 bases separated the two germline ends. CDR3 size: 15 residues. CDR1 is SGHTA, CDR2 FQGNSA, per germline. In DNA, the CDR3 is TGTGCCAGCAGCAACGGCCCAGAGAGCAATCAGCCCCAGCATTTT. This translates into CASSNGPESNQPQHF.

The V call is TRBV4-1, the J call TRBJ1-4; no reliable D call. V was cut by 0 bases and J by 8 bases, with 10 bases left in between. Per the germline V gene, CDR1 is MGHRA and CDR2 is YSYEKL. CDR3 length equals 14 residues. CDR3 in DNA: TGCGCCAGCAGCCAAGATTGGTGGTACGAAAAACTGTTTTTT. Residues: CASSQDWWYEKLFF.

The chain uses TRBV27 and TRBJ1-2; TRBD1 aligns across 8 bases. Per the germline V gene, CDR1 is MNHEY and CDR2 is SMNVEV (reference sequence). The CDR3 loop spans 15 amino acids. The trim removed 3 bases at V and 6 bases at J, leaving 9 bases unmatched. The CDR3 is CASSLGQGAMNGYTF. CDR3 nucleotides: TGTGCCAGCAGTTTGGGGCAGGGGGCGATGAATGGCTACACCTTC.

The V and J genes are TRBV7-2 and TRBJ2-1; tentative D call: TRBD2 (5 bases). CDR1 is SGHTA and CDR2 is FQGNSA in the germline V gene. V was shortened by 5 bases and J by 0 bases, with 11 bases between the two germline ends. This CDR3 contains 15 residues. CDR3 sequence: CASSPWTYSYNEQFF. As DNA, the CDR3 is TGTGCCAGCAGCCCATGGACTTACTCCTACAATGAGCAGTTCTTC.

The J gene is TRBJ2-1, the V gene TRBV5-4, with 8 nucleotides matching TRBD2. The CDR3 is 16 amino acids. The V segment lost 4 bases and the J segment 4 bases; nucleotides outside the gene matches: 10. Germline loops: CDR1 SGHNT, CDR2 YYREEE (reference sequence). The CDR3 DNA follows: TGTGCCAGCAGCCCCAATAGCGGGGTAGAGTACAATGAGCAGTTCTTC. Translation gives CASSPNSGVEYNEQFF.

The chain is built from TRBV28 and TRBJ2-7, with 11 bases fitting TRBD1. With V trimmed by 5 bases and J by 2 bases, 5 bases remained unmatched. CDR3 length: 15 amino acids. The V gene's germline CDR1 is MDHEN and CDR2 SYDVKM. CDR3 residues: CASSDGTGGAYEQYF. CDR3 bases: TGTGCCAGCAGTGACGGGACAGGGGGAGCCTACGAGCAGTACTTC. The complete variable domain, with remaining parts taken from reference TRBV28 and TRBJ2-7, reads DVKVTQSSRYLVKRTGEKVFLECVQDMDHENMFWYRQDPGLGLRLIYFSYDVKMKEKGDIPEGYSVSREKKERFSLILESASTNQTSMYLCASSDGTGGAYEQYFGPGTRLTVT.

This chain connects TRBV5-4 to TRBJ2-5; D is perhaps TRBD2 (5 bases). V lost 3 bases and J lost 4, with 10 bases in between. CDR3 length: 13 amino acids. CDR1 and CDR2 from the germline V gene are SGHNT and YYREEE (reference sequence). For the CDR3, the DNA is TGTGCCAGCAGCTCAAGCGGTGGAGAGACCCAGTACTTC. Its translation: CASSSSGGETQYF.

This chain uses TRBV5-1 with TRBJ2-1; 12 bases line up with TRBD2. Germline trimming cut 3 bases from V and 7 bases from J; bases unmatched to any gene: 11. The CDR3 is 17 residues long. Germline V lookup: CDR1 SGHRS, CDR2 YFSETQ. The CDR3 DNA follows: TGCGCCAGCAGCTCCCCGGTGGCTAGCGGGGGGGGGAATGAGCAGTTCTTC. This gives the protein CASSSPVASGGGNEQFF.

V gene TRBV5-1 combines with J gene TRBJ2-1, with D unresolved. CDR1 and CDR2 from the germline V gene are SGHRS and YFSETQ. The CDR3 runs to 15 residues. Trimming pared 0 bases from V and 8 bases from J, leaving 15 bases between. CDR3 nucleotide sequence: TGCGCCAGCAGCTTGGCTTCGTCCTTTTACTATGAGCAGTTCTTC. This codes for CASSLASSFYYEQFF.

CDR3 protein: CASSLLGDLYEQYF. The CDR3 DNA reads as TGTGCCAGCAGCCTGTTGGGGGATCTCTACGAGCAGTACTTC. This sequence joins TRBV14 and TRBJ2-7; D assignment may be TRBD1 or TRBD2 (5 bases each). Trimming cost V 4 bases and J 3 bases, with 13 bases left between them. The CDR3 contains 14 residues. Germline V CDR1 and CDR2: SGHDN, FVKESK.

This rearrangement joins TRBV5-1 to TRBJ1-1, with a tentative D call TRBD1 (5 bases). Per germline, CDR1 SGHRS and CDR2 YFSETQ. This CDR3 is 14 amino acids long. The V end was cut by 0 bases, the J end by 5 bases, with 11 bases between. The CDR3 sequence: CASSLDWGSTEAFF. CDR3 sequence (DNA): TGCGCCAGCAGCTTGGATTGGGGGTCGACTGAAGCTTTCTTT. Supplemented by reference TRBV5-1 and TRBJ1-1, the full variable domain reads KAGVTQTPRYLIKTRGQQVTLSCSPISGHRSVSWYQQTPGQGLQFLFEYFSETQRNKGNFPGRFSGRQFSNSRSEMNVSTLELGDSALYLCASSLDWGSTEAFFGQGTRLTVV.

The chain carries TRBV2 and TRBJ2-7; unclear D gene. This CDR3 is 15 amino acids long. The germline V gene has CDR1 SNHLY and CDR2 FYNNEI. V was trimmed by 2 bases and J by 4 bases, leaving 15 bases between them. The CDR3 here is CASSETRLSRYEQYF. In nucleotides, the CDR3 is TGTGCCAGCAGTGAAACCCGTTTAAGTCGGTACGAGCAGTACTTC.

The chain has TRBV5-1 and TRBJ1-2; possibly TRBD1 for D (6 bases). Germline-derived CDR1 and CDR2 are SGHRS and YFSETQ. The CDR3 spans 15 residues. V was cut by 0 bases and J by 4 bases, with 13 bases left in between. CDR3 in amino acids: CASSLEAGVIYGYTF. The CDR3, as DNA: TGCGCCAGCAGCTTGGAAGCAGGGGTCATCTATGGCTACACCTTC.

The J gene is TRBJ2-1, the V gene TRBV9, with 8 bases identical to TRBD2. Germline trimming cut 0 bases from V and 4 bases from J; bases unmatched to any gene: 3. The germline V gene has CDR1 SGDLS and CDR2 YYNGEE. The CDR3 spans 15 residues. CDR3 bases: TGTGCCAGCAGCGTAGTACTAGCGGATTACAATGAGCAGTTCTTC. Translated: CASSVVLADYNEQFF.

CDR3 coding DNA: TGCGCCAGCAGCCAAGATCCCAGGGGGCGTAGTGAAAAACTGTTTTTT. Amino acid sequence: CASSQDPRGRSEKLFF. The J gene is TRBJ1-4, the V gene TRBV4-3, with 8 positions matching TRBD1. The CDR3 consists of 16 residues. In germline, CDR1 is LGHNA, CDR2 YSLEER. V trimming: 0 bases; J trimming: 7 bases; junction bases outside the gene matches: 7.

This chain uses TRBV6-1 with TRBJ1-6; 8 bases are a match to TRBD1. There are 15 residues in the CDR3. Trimming cost V 5 bases and J 5 bases; bases outside gene matches: 5. CDR1 is MNHNS, CDR2 SASEGT, per germline. In DNA form, the CDR3 reads TGTGCCAGCAGTCCGTCGACAGGGGATAATTCACCCCTCCACTTT. This gives the protein CASSPSTGDNSPLHF.

The chain employs TRBV27 and TRBJ2-7, with D possibly TRBD1 on 6 matching bases. Germline-derived CDR1 and CDR2 are MNHEY and SMNVEV (reference sequence). V lost 4 bases to trimming and J lost 6 bases, with 13 bases between them. The length of the CDR3 is 13 residues. CDR3: CASSSITGSEQYF. The CDR3 DNA sequence: TGTGCCAGCAGTTCTATCACAGGGTCCGAGCAGTACTTC.

This chain uses TRBV5-1 with TRBJ2-7, with D possibly being TRBD2 (6 bases). The germline gives CDR1 SGHRS, CDR2 YFSETQ. Trimming pared 0 bases from V and 4 bases from J, leaving 11 bases between. This CDR3 comprises 14 residues. Here the CDR3 reads CASSLAGDLYEQYF. The CDR3 DNA sequence: TGCGCCAGCAGCTTGGCGGGGGATTTGTACGAGCAGTACTTC.

This chain uses TRBV19 with TRBJ2-1, with D unclear. The V end lost 4 bases, the J end lost 5 bases, and 9 bases lay between the germline ends. Germline V gives CDR1 LNHDA, CDR2 SQIVND (reference sequence). The CDR3 totals 13 residues. For the CDR3, the DNA is TGTGCCAGTAGTAGACCCCGGGACAATGAGCAGTTCTTC. Encoded protein: CASSRPRDNEQFF.

The genes are TRBV5-4 and TRBJ2-3; no firm D call. Germline lookup yields CDR1 SGHNT and CDR2 YYREEE (reference sequence). Trimming took 0 bases from V and 8 from J, leaving 7 bases between them. CDR3 size: 12 residues. CDR3 in DNA: TGTGCCAGCAGCTTGGGTGACGTTACGCAGTATTTT. This gives the protein CASSLGDVTQYF.

The gene calls are TRBV10-3 and TRBJ1-4; TRBD1 matches 10 bases. The V gene's germline CDR1 is ENHRY and CDR2 SYGVKD. J was trimmed by 7 bases and V by 10 bases; bases with no gene match: 6. The CDR3 extends over 13 amino acids. The CDR3 reads CASRQGAAEKLFF. The DNA of the CDR3 is TGTGCCAGCCGACAGGGGGCAGCTGAAAAACTGTTTTTT.

J is TRBJ2-3 and V is TRBV21-1; the DNA was not compared with TRBD2, the D call given in the table. TRBV21-1 is described as a pseudogene. The CDR3 has 13 residues. The CDR3 protein is CASSKAGADTQYF. The DNA of the CDR3 is TGTGCCAGCAGCAAAGCGGGAGCAGATACGCAGTATTTT.

The chain uses TRBV12-5 and TRBJ2-1, with D unclear. The CDR3 contains 13 residues. V lost 3 bases and J lost 6, with 9 bases in between. Germline lookup yields CDR1 LGHNT and CDR2 FRNRAP. CDR3 sequence: CASGFDSGNEQFF. The CDR3, as DNA: TGTGCTAGTGGTTTCGATTCCGGCAATGAGCAGTTCTTC.

This chain uses TRBV2 with TRBJ1-2; D not certain. Trimming removed 4 bases at V and 3 bases at J, with 9 bases between. Germline V CDR1 and CDR2: SNHLY, FYNNEI. CDR3 length: 13 residues. The CDR3 nucleotides read TGTGCCAGCAGTGCAAATGAGGACTATGGCTACACCTTC. Translated: CASSANEDYGYTF.